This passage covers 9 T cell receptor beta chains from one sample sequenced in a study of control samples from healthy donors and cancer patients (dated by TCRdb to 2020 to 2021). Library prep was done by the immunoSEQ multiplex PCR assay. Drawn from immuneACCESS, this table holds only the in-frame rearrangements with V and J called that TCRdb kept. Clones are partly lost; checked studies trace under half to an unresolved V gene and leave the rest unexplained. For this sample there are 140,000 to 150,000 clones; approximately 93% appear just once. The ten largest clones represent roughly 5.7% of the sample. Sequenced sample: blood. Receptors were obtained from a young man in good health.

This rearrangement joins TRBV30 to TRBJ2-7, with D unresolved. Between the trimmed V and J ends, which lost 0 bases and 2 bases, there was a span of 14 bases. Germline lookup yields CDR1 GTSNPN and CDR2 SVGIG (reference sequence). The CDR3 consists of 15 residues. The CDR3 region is CAWSVAGYLTYEQYF. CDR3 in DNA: TGTGCCTGGAGTGTCGCCGGTTATCTAACCTACGAGCAGTACTTC.

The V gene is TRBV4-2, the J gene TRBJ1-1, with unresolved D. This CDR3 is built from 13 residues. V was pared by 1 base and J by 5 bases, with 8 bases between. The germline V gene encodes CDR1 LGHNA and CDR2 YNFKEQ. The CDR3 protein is CASSQVLWTEAFF. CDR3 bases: TGTGCCAGCAGCCAAGTCTTGTGGACTGAAGCTTTCTTT.

CDR3 residues: CASSLKGLARDEQYF. Here the CDR3 DNA reads TGTGCCAGCAGTTTAAAGGGACTAGCGAGAGACGAGCAGTACTTC. J is TRBJ2-7 and V is TRBV28; 10 nucleotides line up with TRBD2. Germline V lookup: CDR1 MDHEN, CDR2 SYDVKM. V shed 2 bases, J shed 5 bases, and the junction held 6 bases outside the gene matches. The CDR3 sequence is 15 residues long.

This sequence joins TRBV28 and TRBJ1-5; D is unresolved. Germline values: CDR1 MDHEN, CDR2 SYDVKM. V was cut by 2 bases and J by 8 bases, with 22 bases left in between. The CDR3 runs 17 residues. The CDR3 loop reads CASSLGSGGPPREPQHF. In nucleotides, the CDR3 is TGTGCCAGCAGTTTAGGGAGCGGTGGGCCTCCTCGGGAGCCCCAGCATTTT.

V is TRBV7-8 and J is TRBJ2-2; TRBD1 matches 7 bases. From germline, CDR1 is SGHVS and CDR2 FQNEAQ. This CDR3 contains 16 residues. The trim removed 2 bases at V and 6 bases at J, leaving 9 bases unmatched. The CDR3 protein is CASSLLRTGGAGELFF. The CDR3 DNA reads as TGTGCCAGCAGCTTATTGAGGACAGGCGGCGCCGGGGAGCTGTTTTTT.

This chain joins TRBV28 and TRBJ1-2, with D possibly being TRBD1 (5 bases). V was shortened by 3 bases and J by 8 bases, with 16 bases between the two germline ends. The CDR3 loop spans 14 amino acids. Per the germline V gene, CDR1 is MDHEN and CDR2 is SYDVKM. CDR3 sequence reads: CASSLYGGMVGYTF. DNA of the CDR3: TGTGCCAGCAGTTTGTATGGGGGGATGGTCGGCTACACCTTC.

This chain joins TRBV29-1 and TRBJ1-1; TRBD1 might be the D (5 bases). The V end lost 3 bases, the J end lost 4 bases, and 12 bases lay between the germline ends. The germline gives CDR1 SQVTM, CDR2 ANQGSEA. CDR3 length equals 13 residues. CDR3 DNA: TGCAGCGTTGAGGGCATGGGGGTCACTGAAGCTTTCTTT. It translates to CSVEGMGVTEAFF.

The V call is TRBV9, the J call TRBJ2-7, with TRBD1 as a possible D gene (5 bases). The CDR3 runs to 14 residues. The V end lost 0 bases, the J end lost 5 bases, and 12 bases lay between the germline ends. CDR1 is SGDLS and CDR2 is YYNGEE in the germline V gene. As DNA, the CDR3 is TGTGCCAGCAGCGTAGCTGGGGCAGGCGACGAGCAGTACTTC. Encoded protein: CASSVAGAGDEQYF.

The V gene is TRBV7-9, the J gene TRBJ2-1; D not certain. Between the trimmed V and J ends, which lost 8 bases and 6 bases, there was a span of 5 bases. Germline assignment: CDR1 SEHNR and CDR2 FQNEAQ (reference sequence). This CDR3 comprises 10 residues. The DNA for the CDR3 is TGTGCCAGCGGATTCAATGAGCAGTTCTTC. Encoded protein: CASGFNEQFF.